This TCR beta chain was sequenced for a study of spatial heterogeneity in lung cancer. V dropped 3 bases and J dropped 6; count of bases not matched to a gene: 6. CDR1 and CDR2 (germline): KGHDR, SFDVKD. This CDR3 is 16 amino acids long. Indicated time point: sample taken at primary tumor resection. Extraction of whole RNA from tumor, nontumor lung or frozen PBMC preceded unsorted sequencing. This clonotype was picked up a small number of times. The presence of a unique molecular identifier marked each TCR cDNA molecule. TCRdb recomputed calls from the 5' RACE reads with MiXCR, one row per CDR3 protein. The sample yields tens of thousands of distinct CDR3 sequences, roughly 12% seen once.

The rearrangement links TRBV24-1 to TRBJ1-4, with 10 bases matching TRBD1. This clonotype was obtained from a male donor with early-stage non-small cell lung cancer. Here the sequenced sample was PBMCs, taken at surgery. Here the CDR3 reads CATSDPAGTGDEKLFF. In DNA form, the CDR3 reads TGTGCCACCAGTGATCCCGCCGGGACAGGGGATGAAAAACTGTTTTTT.